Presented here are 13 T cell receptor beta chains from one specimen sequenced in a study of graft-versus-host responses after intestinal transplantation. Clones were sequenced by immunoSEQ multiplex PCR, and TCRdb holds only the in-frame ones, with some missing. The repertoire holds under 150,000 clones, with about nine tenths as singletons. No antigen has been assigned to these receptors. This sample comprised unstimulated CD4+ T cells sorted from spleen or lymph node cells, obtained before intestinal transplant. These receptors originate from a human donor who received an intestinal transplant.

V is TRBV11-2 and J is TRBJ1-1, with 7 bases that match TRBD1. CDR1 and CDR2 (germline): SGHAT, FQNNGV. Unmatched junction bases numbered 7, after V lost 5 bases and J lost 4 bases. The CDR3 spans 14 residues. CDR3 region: CASSALSGGTEAFF. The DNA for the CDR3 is TGTGCCAGCAGCGCACTCTCAGGGGGCACTGAAGCTTTCTTT.

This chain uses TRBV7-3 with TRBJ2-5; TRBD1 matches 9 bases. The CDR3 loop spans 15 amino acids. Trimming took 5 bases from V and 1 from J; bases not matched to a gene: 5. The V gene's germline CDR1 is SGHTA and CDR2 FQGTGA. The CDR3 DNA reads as TGTGCCAGCAGCCCAGGGACAGGGCGCCAAGAGACCCAGTACTTC. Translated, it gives CASSPGTGRQETQYF.

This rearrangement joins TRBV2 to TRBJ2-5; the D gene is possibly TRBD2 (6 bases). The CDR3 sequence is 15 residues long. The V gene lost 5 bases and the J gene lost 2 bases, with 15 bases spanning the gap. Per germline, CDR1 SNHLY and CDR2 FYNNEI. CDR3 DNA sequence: TGTGCCAGCAGTCGAATGGGGGGACCGCAAGAGACCCAGTACTTC. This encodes CASSRMGGPQETQYF.

CDR3 amino acids: CASSYQPLTGSLNIQYF. As DNA, the CDR3 is TGTGCCAGCAGCTACCAGCCATTGACAGGGTCGTTAAACATTCAGTACTTC. This chain uses TRBV5-4 with TRBJ2-4; 7 positions match TRBD1. V dropped 3 bases and J dropped 6; count of bases not matched to a gene: 15. The CDR3 has 17 residues. CDR1 SGHNT and CDR2 YYREEE come from the germline V gene (reference sequence).

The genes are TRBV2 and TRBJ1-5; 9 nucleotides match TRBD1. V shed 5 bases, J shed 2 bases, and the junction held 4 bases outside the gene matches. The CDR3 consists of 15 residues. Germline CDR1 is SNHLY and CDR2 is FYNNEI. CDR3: CASSYRDRGNQPQHF. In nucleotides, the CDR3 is TGTGCCAGCAGTTACCGGGACAGGGGCAATCAGCCCCAGCATTTT.

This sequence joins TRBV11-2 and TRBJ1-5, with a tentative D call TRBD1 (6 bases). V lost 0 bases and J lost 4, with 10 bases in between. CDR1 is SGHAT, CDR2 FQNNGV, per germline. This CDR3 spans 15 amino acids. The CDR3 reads CASSLEGQPNQPQHF. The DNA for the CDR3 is TGTGCCAGCAGCTTAGAAGGACAGCCTAATCAGCCCCAGCATTTT.

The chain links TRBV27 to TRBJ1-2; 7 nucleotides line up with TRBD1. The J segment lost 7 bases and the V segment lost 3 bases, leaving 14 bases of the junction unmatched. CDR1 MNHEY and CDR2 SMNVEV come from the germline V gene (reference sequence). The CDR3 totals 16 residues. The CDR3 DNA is TGTGCCAGCAGTTTCAATCCCAGGGGGATCAGGGGTGGCTACACCTTC. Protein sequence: CASSFNPRGIRGGYTF.

The CDR3 region is CASSPGTPSTDTQYF. The CDR3 DNA follows: TGTGCCAGCTCACCCGGGACACCCAGCACAGATACGCAGTATTTT. The V and J genes are TRBV18 and TRBJ2-3, with D perhaps TRBD1 (6 bases). Germline lookup yields CDR1 KGHSH and CDR2 LQKENI. V shed 3 bases and J shed 0 bases, with 10 bases lying between them. The CDR3 consists of 15 residues.

CDR3 bases: TGTGCCAGCAGTTACTCACAGGGGTTCGGAGATACGCAGTATTTT. This sequence encodes CASSYSQGFGDTQYF. The V and J genes are TRBV6-5 and TRBJ2-3, with 7 positions matching TRBD1. CDR1 and CDR2 from the germline V gene are MNHEY and SVGAGI. The length of the CDR3 is 15 residues. Unmatched junction bases numbered 5, after V lost 0 bases and J lost 5 bases.

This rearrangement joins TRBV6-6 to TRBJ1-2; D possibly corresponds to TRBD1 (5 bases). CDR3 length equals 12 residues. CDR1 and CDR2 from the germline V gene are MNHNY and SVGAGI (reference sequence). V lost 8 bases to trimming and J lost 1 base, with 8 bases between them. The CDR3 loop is CASGTDNYGYTF. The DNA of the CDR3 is TGTGCCAGCGGGACTGATAACTATGGCTACACCTTC.

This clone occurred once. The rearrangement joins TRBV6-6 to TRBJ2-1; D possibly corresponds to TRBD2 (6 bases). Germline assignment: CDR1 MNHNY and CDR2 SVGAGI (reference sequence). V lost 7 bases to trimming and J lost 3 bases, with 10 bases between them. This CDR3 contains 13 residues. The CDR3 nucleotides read TGTGCCAGCACGGGGACTTACTACAATGAGCAGTTCTTC. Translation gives CASTGTYYNEQFF.

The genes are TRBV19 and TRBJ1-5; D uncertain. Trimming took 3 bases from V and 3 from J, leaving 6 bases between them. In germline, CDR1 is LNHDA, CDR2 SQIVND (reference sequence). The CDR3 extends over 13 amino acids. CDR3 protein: CASSIQYNQPQHF. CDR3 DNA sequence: TGTGCCAGTAGTATTCAGTACAATCAGCCCCAGCATTTT.

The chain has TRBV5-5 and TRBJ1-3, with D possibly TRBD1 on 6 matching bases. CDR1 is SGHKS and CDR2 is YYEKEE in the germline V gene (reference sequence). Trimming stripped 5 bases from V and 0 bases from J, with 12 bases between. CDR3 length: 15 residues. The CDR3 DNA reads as TGTGCCAGCAGTCTACAGGGTCCCTCTGGAAACACCATATATTTT. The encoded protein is CASSLQGPSGNTIYF. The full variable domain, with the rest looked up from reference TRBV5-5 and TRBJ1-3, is DAGVTQSPTHLIKTRGQQVTLRCSPISGHKSVSWYQQVLGQGPQFIFQYYEKEERGRGNFPDRFSARQFPNYSSELNVNALLLGDSALYLCASSLQGPSGNTIYFGEGSWLTVV.